This T cell receptor beta chain originates from a study of CD8+ T cells in alopecia areata. In each case, RNA was isolated and then reverse transcribed into cDNA as the sequencing template. Only in-frame clones appear in the TCRdb table, and some are missing; sequencing was by immunoSEQ multiplex PCR. This table holds around 120,000 clones, less than 50% found once. Trimming cost V 0 bases and J 2 bases; bases outside gene matches: 10. Germline CDR1 reads ENHRY; CDR2 reads SYGVKD. CDR3 length equals 18 residues. Study-level points and caveats: Alopecia totalis/universalis scalp especially showed more expanded CD8+ clones than normal scalp.

This clone was detected only a few times. Its matching antigen is unknown. The V gene is TRBV10-3, the J gene TRBJ2-1; 7 positions agree with TRBD1. This TCR was recovered from a human donor with alopecia areata. The specimen was NKG2D-low CD8+ T cells sorted from blood. DNA of the CDR3: TGTGCCATCAGTGAGTCGGGACAGATAGGCCCTACCTACAATGAGCAGTTCTTC. Residues: CAISESGQIGPTYNEQFF.